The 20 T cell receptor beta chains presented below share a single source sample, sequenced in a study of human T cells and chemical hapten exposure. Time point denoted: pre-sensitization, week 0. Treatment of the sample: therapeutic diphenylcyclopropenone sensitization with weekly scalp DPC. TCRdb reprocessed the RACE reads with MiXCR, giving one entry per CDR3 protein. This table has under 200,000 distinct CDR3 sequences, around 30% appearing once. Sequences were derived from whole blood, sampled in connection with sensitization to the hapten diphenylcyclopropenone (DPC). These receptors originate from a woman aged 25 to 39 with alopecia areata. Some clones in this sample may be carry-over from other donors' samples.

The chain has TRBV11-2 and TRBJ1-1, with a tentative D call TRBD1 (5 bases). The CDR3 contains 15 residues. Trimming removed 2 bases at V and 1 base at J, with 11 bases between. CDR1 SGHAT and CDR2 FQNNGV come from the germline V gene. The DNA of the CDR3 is TGTGCCAGCAGCTTAAGCAGGGCATCGAACACTGAAGCTTTCTTT. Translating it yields CASSLSRASNTEAFF.

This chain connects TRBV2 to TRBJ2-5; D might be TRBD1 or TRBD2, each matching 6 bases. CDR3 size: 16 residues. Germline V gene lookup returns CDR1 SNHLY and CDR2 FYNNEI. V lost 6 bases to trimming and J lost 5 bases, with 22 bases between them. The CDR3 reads CASREGDSDIAETQYF. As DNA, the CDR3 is TGTGCCAGCAGGGAGGGGGACTCCGATATCGCCGAGACCCAGTACTTC.

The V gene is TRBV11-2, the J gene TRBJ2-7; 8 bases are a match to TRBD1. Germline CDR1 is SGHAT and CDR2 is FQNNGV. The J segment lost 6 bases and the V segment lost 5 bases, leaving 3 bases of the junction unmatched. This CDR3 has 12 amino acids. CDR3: CASSPTGVEQYF. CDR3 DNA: TGTGCCAGCAGCCCGACAGGGGTCGAGCAGTACTTC. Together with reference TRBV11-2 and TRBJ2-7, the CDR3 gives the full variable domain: EAGVAQSPRYKIIEKRQSVAFWCNPISGHATLYWYQQILGQGPKLLIQFQNNGVVDDSQLPKDRFSAERLKGVDSTLKIQPAKLEDSAVYLCASSPTGVEQYFGPGTRLTVT.

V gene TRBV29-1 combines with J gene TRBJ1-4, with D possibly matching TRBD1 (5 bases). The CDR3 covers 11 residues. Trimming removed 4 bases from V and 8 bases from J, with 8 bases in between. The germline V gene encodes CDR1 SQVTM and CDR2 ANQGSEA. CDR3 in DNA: TGCAGCGTTGTACGGGACGAAAAACTGTTTTTT. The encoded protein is CSVVRDEKLFF.

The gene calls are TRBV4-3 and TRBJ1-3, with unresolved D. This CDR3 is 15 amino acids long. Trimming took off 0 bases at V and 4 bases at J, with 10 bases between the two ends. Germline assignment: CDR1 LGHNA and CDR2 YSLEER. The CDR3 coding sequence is TGCGCCAGCAGCCAAGATCGAGGGCCAGGAAACACCATATATTTT. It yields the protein CASSQDRGPGNTIYF.

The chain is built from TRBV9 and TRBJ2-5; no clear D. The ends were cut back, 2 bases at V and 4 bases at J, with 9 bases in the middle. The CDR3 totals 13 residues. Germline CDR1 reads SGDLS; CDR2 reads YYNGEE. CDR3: CASSVRARETQYF. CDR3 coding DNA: TGTGCCAGCAGCGTTAGGGCGCGAGAGACCCAGTACTTC.

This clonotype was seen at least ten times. CDR3 nucleotide sequence: TGTGCCAGCAGTCCCGGGGCCCCCTACGAGCAGTACTTC. Its protein product is CASSPGAPYEQYF. The V and J genes are TRBV28 and TRBJ2-7; the D gene could be TRBD1 or TRBD2 (5 bases each). The V and J ends lost 5 bases and 2 bases respectively, with 10 bases between them. The germline gives CDR1 MDHEN, CDR2 SYDVKM. This CDR3 region has 13 residues.

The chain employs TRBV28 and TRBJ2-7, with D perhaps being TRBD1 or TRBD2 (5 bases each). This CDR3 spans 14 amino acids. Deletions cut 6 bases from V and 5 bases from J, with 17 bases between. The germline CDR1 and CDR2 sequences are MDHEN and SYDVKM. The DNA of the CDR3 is TGTGCCAGCAGACCGACTGGGGGACGCGACGAGCAGTACTTC. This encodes CASRPTGGRDEQYF.

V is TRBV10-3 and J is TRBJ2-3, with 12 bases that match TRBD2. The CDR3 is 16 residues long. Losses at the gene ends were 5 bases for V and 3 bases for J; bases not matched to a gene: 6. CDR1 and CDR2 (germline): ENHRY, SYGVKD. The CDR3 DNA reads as TGTGCCATCAGTTCTCTGACTAGCGGGGGAACAGATACGCAGTATTTT. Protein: CAISSLTSGGTDTQYF.

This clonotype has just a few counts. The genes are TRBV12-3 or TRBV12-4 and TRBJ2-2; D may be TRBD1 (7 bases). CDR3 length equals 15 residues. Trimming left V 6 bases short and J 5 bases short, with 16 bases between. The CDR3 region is CASRETGRITGELFF. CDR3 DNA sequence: TGTGCCAGCAGAGAGACAGGGAGGATAACCGGGGAGCTGTTTTTT.

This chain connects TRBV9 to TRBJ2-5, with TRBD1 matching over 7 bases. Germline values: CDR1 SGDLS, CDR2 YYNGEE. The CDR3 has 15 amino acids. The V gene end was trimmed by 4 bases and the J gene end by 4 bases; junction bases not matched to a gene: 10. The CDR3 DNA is TGTGCCAGCAGCCCACCGGGACAGAGAGGAGAGACCCAGTACTTC. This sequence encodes CASSPPGQRGETQYF.

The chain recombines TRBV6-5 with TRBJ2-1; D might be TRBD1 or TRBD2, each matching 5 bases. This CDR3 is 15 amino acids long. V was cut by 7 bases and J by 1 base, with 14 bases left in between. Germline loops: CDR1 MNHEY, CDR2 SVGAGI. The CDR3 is CASNLGGASYNEQFF. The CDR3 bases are TGTGCCAGCAATCTTGGGGGTGCGTCCTACAATGAGCAGTTCTTC.

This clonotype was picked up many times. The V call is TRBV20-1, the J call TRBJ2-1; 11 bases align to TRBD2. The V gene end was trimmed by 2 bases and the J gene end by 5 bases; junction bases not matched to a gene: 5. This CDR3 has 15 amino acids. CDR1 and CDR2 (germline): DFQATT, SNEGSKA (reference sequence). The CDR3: CSARPYSGRDNEQFF. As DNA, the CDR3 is TGCAGTGCTAGACCCTATAGCGGGAGGGACAATGAGCAGTTCTTC.

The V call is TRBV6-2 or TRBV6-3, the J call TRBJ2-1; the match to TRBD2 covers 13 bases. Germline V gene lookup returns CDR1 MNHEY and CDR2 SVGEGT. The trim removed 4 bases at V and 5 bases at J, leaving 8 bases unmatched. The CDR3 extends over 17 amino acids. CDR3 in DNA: TGTGCCAGCAGTTCCGGACTAGCGGGAGCTCGGGACAATGAGCAGTTCTTC. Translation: CASSSGLAGARDNEQFF.

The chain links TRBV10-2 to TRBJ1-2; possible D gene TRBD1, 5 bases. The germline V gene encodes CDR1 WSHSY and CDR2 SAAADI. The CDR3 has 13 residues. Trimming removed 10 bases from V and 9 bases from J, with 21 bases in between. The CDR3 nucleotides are TGCGCCACTCAGCGGGGTGATCAGGGCCGCTACACCTTC. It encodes CATQRGDQGRYTF.

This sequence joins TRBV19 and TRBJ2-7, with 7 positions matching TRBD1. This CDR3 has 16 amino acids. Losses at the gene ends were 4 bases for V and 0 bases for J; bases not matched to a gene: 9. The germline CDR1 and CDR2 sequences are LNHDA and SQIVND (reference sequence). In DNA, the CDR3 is TGTGCCAGTAGTAACCCTTCGACAGGGAGCTCCTACGAGCAGTACTTC. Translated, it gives CASSNPSTGSSYEQYF.

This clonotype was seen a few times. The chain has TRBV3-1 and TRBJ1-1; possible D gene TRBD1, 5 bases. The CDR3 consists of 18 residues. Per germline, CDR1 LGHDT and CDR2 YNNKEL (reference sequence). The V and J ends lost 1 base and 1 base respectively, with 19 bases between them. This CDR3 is CASSQVGRDEWWNTEAFF. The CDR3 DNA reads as TGTGCCAGCAGCCAAGTCGGCAGGGACGAGTGGTGGAACACTGAAGCTTTCTTT.

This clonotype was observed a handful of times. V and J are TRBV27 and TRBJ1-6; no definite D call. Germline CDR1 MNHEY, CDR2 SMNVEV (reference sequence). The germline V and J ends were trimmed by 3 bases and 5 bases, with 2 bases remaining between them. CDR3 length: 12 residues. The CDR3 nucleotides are TGTGCCAGCAGTTTCCATAATTCACCCCTCCACTTT. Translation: CASSFHNSPLHF.

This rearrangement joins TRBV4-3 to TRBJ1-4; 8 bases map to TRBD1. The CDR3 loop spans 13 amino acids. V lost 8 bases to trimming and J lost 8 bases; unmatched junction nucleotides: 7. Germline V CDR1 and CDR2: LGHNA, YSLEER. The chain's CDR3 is CASGQGAGEKLFF. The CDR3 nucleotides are TGCGCCAGCGGACAGGGAGCGGGGGAAAAACTGTTTTTT.

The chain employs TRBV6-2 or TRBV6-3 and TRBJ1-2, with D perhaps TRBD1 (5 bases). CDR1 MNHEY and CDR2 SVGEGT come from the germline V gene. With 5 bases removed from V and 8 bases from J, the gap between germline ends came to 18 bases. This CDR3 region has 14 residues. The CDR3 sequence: CASSRISQGRGYTF. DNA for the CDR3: TGTGCCAGCAGTCGAATTTCGCAGGGAAGAGGCTACACCTTC.